These T cell receptor beta chains were read from a single sample in a study of HIV-infected patients and healthy controls. TCRdb passed the 5' RACE reads through MiXCR, listing each CDR3 protein once. The sample includes some 12,000 distinct CDR3 sequences, less than 10% seen only once; the top ten take 20% to 30%. The sample here was blood, taken before antiretroviral therapy. These receptors were obtained from an adult with HIV infection. The donor label of this sample is uncertain. The CDR3 runs from the conserved cysteine through the conserved F or W. Fields, in order: clone size, V gene, D gene, J gene, CDR3 protein. D genes are given only for firm matches. Where a row states a size, it is once, few, many or the class of an expanded clone; other rows omit it.

many	TRBV7-8	TRBD1	TRBJ2-7	CASSWGQPPYEQYF
many	TRBV3-1	TRBD1	TRBJ2-7	CASSPHRTGDRDEQYF
few	TRBV12-3/TRBV12-4	.	TRBJ1-1	CASSYSEATEAFF
.	TRBV6-2/TRBV6-3	TRBD2	TRBJ2-7	CASKIAGGKNEQYF
medium-sized	TRBV7-2	.	TRBJ1-2	CASSLAGQLYGYTF
few	TRBV3-1	TRBD1	TRBJ2-6	CASSQNDRAGANVLTF
many	TRBV10-1	.	TRBJ2-2	CASSDELGDGELFF
many	TRBV7-8	.	TRBJ1-1	CASSLVVGRGAFF
medium-sized	TRBV4-3	.	TRBJ1-1	CASSQDWEYTEAFF
.	TRBV5-4	TRBD2	TRBJ2-5	CASSLALAGQETQYF
medium-sized	TRBV20-1	.	TRBJ2-1	CSARDSLGFTGLPYNEQFF
many	TRBV7-2	.	TRBJ2-5	CASSRDVQETQYF
.	TRBV12-3/TRBV12-4	.	TRBJ2-1	CASSFESGYEQFF